Sequencing of this T cell receptor (beta chain) was carried out in a study of early T cells in non-severe SARS-CoV-2 infection. The overall study: Sequenced material consisted of bulk RNA (from unsorted whole blood), and chains were unpaired.

Individual cDNA molecules received unique molecular identifiers. TCRdb called the 5' RACE reads again in MiXCR, with one record for every CDR3 protein. The sample lists 70,000 to 95,000 distinct CDR3 sequences, 9% to 10% seen once, with approximately 4.8% in the top ten. In its sample, this clonotype was seen a few times. Its specificity is unknown. Findings of the study overall: Private and CD4 specificities were missed by VDJdb matching, which favored anti-spike CD8 responses.

This TCR was recovered from an adult who was a healthcare worker with PCR-confirmed SARS-CoV-2 infection or an uninfected control (not recorded which). Sequenced material: whole blood.

The CDR3 here is CASSTGEETQYF. The CDR3 region has the DNA TGCGCCAGCAGTACGGGGGAAGAGACCCAGTACTTC. The rearrangement uses TRBV5-1 and TRBJ2-5, with D perhaps TRBD2 (6 bases). CDR3 length: 12 amino acids. Trimming cost V 5 bases and J 3 bases, with 8 bases left between them. Per the germline V gene, CDR1 is SGHRS and CDR2 is YFSETQ.